This T cell receptor (beta chain) is drawn from a study of Ad26.COV2.S vaccination and SARS-CoV-2 variants. Clones were sequenced by immunoSEQ multiplex PCR, and TCRdb holds only the in-frame ones, with some missing. The sample has around 340,000 clones, 80% to 90% seen once. Treatment noted: about 20 received Ad26.COV2.S at low or high dose, single or two shots; 5 received placebo; per-sample allocation not given. Material that was analyzed had been drawn on day 63 after the first vaccine or placebo injection. An Ad26 vector expressing Wuhan-strain SARS-CoV-2 spike served as the vaccine. Unmatched junction bases numbered 10, after V lost 6 bases and J lost 4 bases. CDR1 MDHEN and CDR2 SYDVKM come from the germline V gene. This CDR3 is 16 amino acids long.

The genes are TRBV28 and TRBJ1-5; TRBD1 aligns across 9 bases. This receptor was obtained from a person aged 18-65 years who received the Ad26.COV2.S COVID-19 vaccine or a placebo. The sequencing here drew on peripheral blood, taken in a trial of Ad26.COV2.S vaccine versus placebo. CDR3 DNA: TGTGCCAGCAGAGGGAGACAGGGGGGGTCGAATCAGCCCCAGCATTTT. It specifies CASRGRQGGSNQPQHF.